Below, one T cell receptor (beta chain) is given with its context. Its antigen is still unknown. Clones were sequenced by immunoSEQ multiplex PCR, and TCRdb holds only the in-frame ones, with some missing. Of about 2.4 million clones in the sample, more than 85% were seen once. The V segment lost 6 bases and the J segment 8 bases; nucleotides outside the gene matches: 13. Germline CDR1 is MNHEY and CDR2 is SMNVEV (reference sequence). CDR3 length equals 16 residues. This sample was included in a study of shared clonotypes between healthy human individuals. General study findings and limits: The rarefaction results pointed to incomplete sorted-subset sequencing despite large depth.

This chain uses TRBV27 with TRBJ1-4; TRBD1 agrees at 9 bases. The TCR originated in a man younger than 30 in good health. Some clones in this sample may be carry-over from other donors' samples. Sequenced material: naive CD4+ T cells from PBMCs. Subset in this sample: CD45RA+ positively selected. CDR3: CASRAGQGGDPEKLFF. CDR3 DNA: TGTGCCAGCAGGGCGGGACAGGGAGGCGACCCGGAAAAACTGTTTTTT.